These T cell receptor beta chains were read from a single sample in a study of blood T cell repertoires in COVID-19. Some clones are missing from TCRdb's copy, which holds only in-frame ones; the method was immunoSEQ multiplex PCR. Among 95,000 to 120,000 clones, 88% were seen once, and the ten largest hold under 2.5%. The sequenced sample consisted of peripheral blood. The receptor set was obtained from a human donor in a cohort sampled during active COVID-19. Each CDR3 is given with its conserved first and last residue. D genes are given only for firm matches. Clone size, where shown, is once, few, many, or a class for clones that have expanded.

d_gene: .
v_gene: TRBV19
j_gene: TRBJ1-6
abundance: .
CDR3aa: CASSIPAGSNSPLHF
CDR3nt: TGTGCCAGTAGTATCCCAGCAGGCAGTAATTCACCCCTCCACTTT

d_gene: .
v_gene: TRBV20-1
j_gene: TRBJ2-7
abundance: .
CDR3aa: CSASNSGGRGYEQYF
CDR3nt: TGCAGTGCTAGTAATAGTGGGGGCCGCGGCTACGAGCAGTACTTC

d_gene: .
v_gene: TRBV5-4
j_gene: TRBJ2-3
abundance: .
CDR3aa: CASSLGGTDTQYF
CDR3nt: TGTGCCAGCAGCTTGGGCGGGACAGATACGCAGTATTTT

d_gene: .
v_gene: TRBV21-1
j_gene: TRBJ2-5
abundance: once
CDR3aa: CASSHRLGTQYF
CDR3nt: TGTGCCAGCAGCCACAGGTTAGGGACCCAGTACTTC

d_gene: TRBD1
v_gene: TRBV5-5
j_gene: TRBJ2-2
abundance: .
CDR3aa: CASSSTRTGGNTGELFF
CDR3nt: TGTGCCAGCAGCTCTACTCGGACAGGGGGCAACACCGGGGAGCTGTTTTTT

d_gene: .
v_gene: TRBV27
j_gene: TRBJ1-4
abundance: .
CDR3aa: CASSFSGWAEKLFF
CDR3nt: TGTGCCAGCAGTTTTTCAGGCTGGGCTGAAAAACTGTTTTTT

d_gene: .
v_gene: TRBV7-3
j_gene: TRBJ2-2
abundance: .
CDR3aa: CASSSSGDTGELFF
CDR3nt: TGTGCCAGCAGCTCCTCAGGGGACACCGGGGAGCTGTTTTTT

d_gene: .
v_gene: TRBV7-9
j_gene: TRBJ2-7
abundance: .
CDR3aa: CASSGYDASGGPARQYF
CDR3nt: TGTGCCAGCAGCGGTTATGATGCAAGCGGAGGTCCGGCACGCCAGTACTTC

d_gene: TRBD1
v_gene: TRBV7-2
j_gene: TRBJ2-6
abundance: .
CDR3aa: CAIPQGGQGASGANVLTF
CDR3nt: TGTGCCATCCCACAAGGGGGGCAGGGGGCGAGTGGGGCCAACGTCCTGACTTTC

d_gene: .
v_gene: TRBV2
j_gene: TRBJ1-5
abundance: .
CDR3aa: CASSMAGGGYSNQPQHF
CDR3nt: TGTGCCAGCAGTATGGCGGGGGGGGGATATAGCAATCAGCCCCAGCATTTT

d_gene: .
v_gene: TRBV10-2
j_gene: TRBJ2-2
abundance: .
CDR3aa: CASTPGQGTPSTGELFF
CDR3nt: TGCGCCAGCACTCCGGGACAAGGAACCCCGAGCACCGGGGAGCTGTTTTTT

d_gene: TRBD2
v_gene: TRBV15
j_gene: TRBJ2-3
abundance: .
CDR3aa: CATSRIPGGAGADTQYF
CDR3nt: TGTGCCACCAGCCGAATCCCCGGGGGGGCCGGGGCAGATACGCAGTATTTT

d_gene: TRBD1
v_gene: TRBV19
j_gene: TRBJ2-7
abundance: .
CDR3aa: CASSMVATGGRGNEQYF
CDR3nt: TGTGCCAGTAGTATGGTAGCGACAGGGGGACGAGGGAACGAGCAGTACTTC

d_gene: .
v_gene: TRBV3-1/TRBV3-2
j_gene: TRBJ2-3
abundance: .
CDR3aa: CASSQDPGWGLTDTQYF
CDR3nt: TGTGCCAGCAGCCAAGATCCGGGGTGGGGACTCACAGATACGCAGTATTTT

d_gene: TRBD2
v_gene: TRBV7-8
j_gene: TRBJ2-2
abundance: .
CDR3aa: CASSFFSVGIPTSGGNTGELFF
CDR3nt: TGTGCCAGCAGCTTTTTTTCGGTCGGGATACCCACTAGCGGGGGAAACACCGGGGAGCTGTTTTTT

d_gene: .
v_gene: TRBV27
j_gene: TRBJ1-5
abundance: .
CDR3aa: CASSLGPYGNQPQHF
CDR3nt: TGTGCCAGCAGTTTAGGGCCGTATGGGAATCAGCCCCAGCATTTT

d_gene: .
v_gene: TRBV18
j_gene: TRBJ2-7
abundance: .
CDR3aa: CASSPDGQTYEQYF
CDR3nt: TGTGCCAGCTCACCAGATGGACAGACCTACGAGCAGTACTTC

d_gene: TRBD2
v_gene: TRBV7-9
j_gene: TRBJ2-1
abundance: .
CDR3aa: CASSLPSGSTSSYNEQFF
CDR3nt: TGTGCCAGCAGCTTACCTAGCGGGAGCACTAGCTCCTACAATGAGCAGTTCTTC

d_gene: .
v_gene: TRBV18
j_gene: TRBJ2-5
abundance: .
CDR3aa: CASSPNSQETQYF
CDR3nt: TGTGCCAGCTCACCGAACAGCCAAGAGACCCAGTACTTC

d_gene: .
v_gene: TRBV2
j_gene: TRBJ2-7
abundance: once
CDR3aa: CASSKQGSSYEQYF
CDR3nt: TGTGCCAGCAGTAAACAGGGAAGCTCCTACGAGCAGTACTTC

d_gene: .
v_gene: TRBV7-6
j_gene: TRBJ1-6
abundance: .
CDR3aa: CASSLEIEQGNRNSPLHF
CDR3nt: TGTGCCAGCAGCTTAGAAATTGAACAGGGTAACCGTAATTCACCCCTCCACTTT

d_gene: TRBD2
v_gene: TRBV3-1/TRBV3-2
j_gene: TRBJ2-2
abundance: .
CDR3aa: CASSQGLAGGSNTGELFF
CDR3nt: TGTGCCAGCAGCCAAGGACTAGCGGGGGGCTCGAACACCGGGGAGCTGTTTTTT

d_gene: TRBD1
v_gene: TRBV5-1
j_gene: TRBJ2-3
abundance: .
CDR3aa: CASSLGLQGIGTDTQYF
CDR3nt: TGCGCCAGCAGCTTGGGGTTACAGGGGATCGGTACAGATACGCAGTATTTT

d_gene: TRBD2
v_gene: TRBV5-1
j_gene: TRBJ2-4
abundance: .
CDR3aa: CASSAAGGGPLAKNIQYF
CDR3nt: TGCGCCAGCAGCGCCGCGGGAGGGGGCCCCTTAGCCAAAAACATTCAGTACTTC

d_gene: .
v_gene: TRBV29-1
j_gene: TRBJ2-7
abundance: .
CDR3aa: CSVPQGSGEQYF
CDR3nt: TGCAGCGTCCCGCAGGGGTCGGGGGAGCAGTACTTC

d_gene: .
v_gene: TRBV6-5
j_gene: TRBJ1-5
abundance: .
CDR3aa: CASSFGQFQPQHF
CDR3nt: TGTGCCAGCAGTTTCGGACAGTTTCAGCCCCAGCATTTT

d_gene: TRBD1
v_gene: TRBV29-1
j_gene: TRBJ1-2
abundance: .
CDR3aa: CSVEGTGTANYGYTF
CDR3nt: TGCAGCGTTGAGGGGACCGGGACAGCTAACTATGGCTACACCTTC

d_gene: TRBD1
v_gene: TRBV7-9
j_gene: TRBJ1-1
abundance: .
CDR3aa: CASRGLGQGNTEAFF
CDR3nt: TGTGCCAGCAGGGGGCTGGGACAGGGGAACACTGAAGCTTTCTTT

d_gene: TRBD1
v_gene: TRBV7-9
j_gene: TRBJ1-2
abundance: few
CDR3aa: CASGTGVDYGYTF
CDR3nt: TGTGCCAGCGGCACAGGGGTGGACTATGGCTACACCTTC

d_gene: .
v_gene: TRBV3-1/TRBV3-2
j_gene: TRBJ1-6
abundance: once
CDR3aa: CASSLGGRRSSYNSPLHF
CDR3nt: TGTGCCAGCAGCCTCGGGGGGCGGAGGAGCTCCTATAATTCACCCCTCCACTTT

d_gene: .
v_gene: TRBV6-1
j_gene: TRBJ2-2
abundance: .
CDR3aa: CASSEGPRAGTGELFF
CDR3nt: TGTGCCAGCAGTGAAGGGCCGAGGGCTGGCACCGGGGAGCTGTTTTTT

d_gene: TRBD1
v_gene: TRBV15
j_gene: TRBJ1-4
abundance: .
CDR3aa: CATSREMTGSGEKLFF
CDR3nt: TGTGCCACCAGCAGAGAGATGACAGGGAGCGGTGAAAAACTGTTTTTT

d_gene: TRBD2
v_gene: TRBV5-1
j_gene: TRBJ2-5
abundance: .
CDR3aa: CASSELAGGETQYF
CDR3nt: TGCGCCAGCAGCGAGCTAGCGGGGGGCGAGACCCAGTACTTC

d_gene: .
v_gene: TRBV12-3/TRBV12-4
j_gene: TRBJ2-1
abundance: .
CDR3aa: CASSWSTDNEQFF
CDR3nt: TGTGCCAGCAGTTGGTCGACTGACAATGAGCAGTTCTTC

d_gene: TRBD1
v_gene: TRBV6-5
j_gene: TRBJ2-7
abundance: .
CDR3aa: CASSYDSRDRGYEQYF
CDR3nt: TGTGCCAGCAGTTACGATTCTAGGGACAGAGGTTACGAGCAGTACTTC

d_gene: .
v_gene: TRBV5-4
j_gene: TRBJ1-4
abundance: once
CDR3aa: CASSLDGAGGNEKLFF
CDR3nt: TGTGCCAGCAGCTTGGACGGCGCGGGGGGTAATGAAAAACTGTTTTTT

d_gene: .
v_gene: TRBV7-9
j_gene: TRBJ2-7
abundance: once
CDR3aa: CASSTGRAYEQYF
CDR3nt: TGTGCCAGCAGCACAGGGAGGGCCTACGAGCAGTACTTC

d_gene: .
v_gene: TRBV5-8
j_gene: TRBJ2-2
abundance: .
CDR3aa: CASSPGVGELFF
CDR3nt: TGTGCCAGCAGCCCAGGGGTCGGGGAGCTGTTTTTT

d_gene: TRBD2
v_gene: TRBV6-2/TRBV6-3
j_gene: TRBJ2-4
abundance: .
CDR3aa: CASTPRALAGVFKNIQYF
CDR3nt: TGTGCCAGCACCCCGCGGGCACTAGCGGGAGTTTTCAAAAACATTCAGTACTTC

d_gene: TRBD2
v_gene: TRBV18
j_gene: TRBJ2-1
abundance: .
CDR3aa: CASSPWTSHEQFF
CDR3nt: TGTGCCAGCTCACCTTGGACTAGCCATGAGCAGTTCTTC

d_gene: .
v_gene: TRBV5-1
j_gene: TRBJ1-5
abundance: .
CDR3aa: CASSLGTVVGQPQHF
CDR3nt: TGCGCCAGCAGCTTGGGGACAGTAGTAGGACAGCCCCAGCATTTT

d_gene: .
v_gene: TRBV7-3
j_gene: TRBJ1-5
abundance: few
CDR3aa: CASSANSNQPQHF
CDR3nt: TGTGCCAGCAGCGCTAATAGCAATCAGCCCCAGCATTTT

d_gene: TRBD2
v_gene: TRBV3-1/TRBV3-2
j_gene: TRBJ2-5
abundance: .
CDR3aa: CASSLGTSGGQETQYF
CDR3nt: TGTGCCAGCAGCCTTGGGACTAGCGGGGGGCAAGAGACCCAGTACTTC

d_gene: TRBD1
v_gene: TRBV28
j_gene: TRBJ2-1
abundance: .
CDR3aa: CASSRTGEINEQFF
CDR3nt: TGTGCCAGCAGCCGGACAGGGGAGATTAATGAGCAGTTCTTC

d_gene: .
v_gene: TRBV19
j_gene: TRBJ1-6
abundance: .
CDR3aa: CASSYRDIHNSPLHF
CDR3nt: TGTGCCAGTAGTTATCGGGACATACATAATTCACCCCTCCACTTT

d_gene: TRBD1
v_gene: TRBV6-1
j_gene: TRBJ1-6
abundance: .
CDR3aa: CASSEVGQGGSPLHF
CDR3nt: TGTGCCAGCAGTGAAGTGGGCCAGGGGGGCTCACCCCTCCACTTT

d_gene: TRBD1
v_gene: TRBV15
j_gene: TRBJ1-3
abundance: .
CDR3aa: CATSRSGTGSGNTIYF
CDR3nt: TGTGCCACCAGCAGATCCGGGACAGGGTCTGGAAACACCATATATTTT

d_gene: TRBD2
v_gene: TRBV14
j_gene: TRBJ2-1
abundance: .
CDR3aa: CASSRSGRINEQFF
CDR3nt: TGTGCCAGCAGCCGTAGCGGGCGTATCAATGAGCAGTTCTTC

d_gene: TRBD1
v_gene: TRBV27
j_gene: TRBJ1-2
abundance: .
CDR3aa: CASSKSRDRHIEGYTF
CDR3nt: TGTGCCAGCAGTAAATCGCGGGACAGGCATATAGAAGGCTACACCTTC

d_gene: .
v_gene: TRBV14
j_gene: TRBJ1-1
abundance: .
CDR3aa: CASSQVGRDFRNTEAFF
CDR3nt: TGTGCCAGCAGCCAAGTGGGCAGGGACTTCCGAAACACTGAAGCTTTCTTT

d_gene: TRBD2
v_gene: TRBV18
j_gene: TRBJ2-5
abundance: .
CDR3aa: CASSPSAASGGETQYF
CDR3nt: TGTGCCAGCTCACCGTCCGCTGCTAGCGGGGGCGAGACCCAGTACTTC

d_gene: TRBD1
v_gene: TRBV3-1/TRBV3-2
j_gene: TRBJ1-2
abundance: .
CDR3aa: CASSQFPDPGQGARDGYTF
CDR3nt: TGTGCCAGCAGCCAATTCCCCGACCCTGGACAGGGGGCGAGGGATGGCTACACCTTC

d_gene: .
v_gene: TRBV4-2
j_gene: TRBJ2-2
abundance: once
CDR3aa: CASSQAGVNTGELFF
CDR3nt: TGTGCCAGCAGCCAAGCAGGGGTTAACACCGGGGAGCTGTTTTTT

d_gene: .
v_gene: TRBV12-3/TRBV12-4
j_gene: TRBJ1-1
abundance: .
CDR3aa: CASSLFQGTEAFF
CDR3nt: TGTGCCAGCAGTTTATTTCAGGGCACTGAAGCTTTCTTT